These 8 T cell receptor beta chains share one sample of origin, sequenced in a study of blood T cells in healthy people across ages. The use of a sample-barcoded 5' primer and a J-beta primer mix characterized a second PCR of about 7 to 12 cycles. MiXCR, applied by TCRdb to the 5' RACE reads, yields one record per CDR3 protein. The data hold about 570,000 distinct CDR3 sequences, with about 26% observed a single time. Sequenced material: blood. These receptors were collected from a woman in her 70s in good health.

As for this clonotype: A much larger clone lies a single base off, so this may be a read error. This chain links TRBV7-7 with TRBJ2-1; D is unresolved. The assigned J gene may be wrong: the sequence end matches TRBJ2-7 better. Germline values: CDR1 SSHAT, CDR2 FNYEAQ (reference sequence). CDR3 size: 14 residues. CDR3 in amino acids: CASSPVVSAYGQYF. CDR3 bases: TGTGCCAGCAGCCCAGTGGTCTCTGCTTACGGGCAGTACTTC.

The sample holds many counts of this clonotype. The chain recombines TRBV10-3 with TRBJ2-3; D is undetermined. This CDR3 contains 15 residues. Between the trimmed V and J ends, which lost 4 bases and 2 bases, there was a span of 13 bases. Germline CDR1 and CDR2: ENHRY and SYGVKD. CDR3 bases: TGTGCCATCAGTGGGCAGGTCGAGCACACAGATACGCAGTATTTT. It codes for CAISGQVEHTDTQYF.

This clonotype was detected only a few times. The J gene is TRBJ1-1, the V gene TRBV20-1; the D is unclear. The germline V and J ends were trimmed by 3 bases and 3 bases, with 5 bases remaining between them. CDR1 and CDR2 (germline): DFQATT, SNEGSKA (reference sequence). This CDR3 has 11 amino acids. The CDR3 nucleotides read TGCAGTGCTAGGGCGGACACTGAAGCTTTCTTT. Translating it yields CSARADTEAFF.

The chain links TRBV30 to TRBJ1-1; D call uncertain. Germline V gene lookup returns CDR1 GTSNPN and CDR2 SVGIG (reference sequence). There are 13 residues in the CDR3. V lost 0 bases and J 11 bases, leaving 16 bases between the germline ends. Here the CDR3 DNA reads TGTGCCTGGAGTGTACTCAGGACCCGACGGGCTTTCTTT. Translation gives CAWSVLRTRRAFF.

The V gene is TRBV19, the J gene TRBJ2-1; 7 bases match TRBD2. CDR3 length equals 14 residues. CDR1 LNHDA and CDR2 SQIVND come from the germline V gene (reference sequence). V dropped 7 bases and J dropped 4; count of bases not matched to a gene: 7. The CDR3 DNA is TGTGCCAGTAACACGGGGGGATGGTACAATGAGCAGTTCTTC. The encoded protein is CASNTGGWYNEQFF. Combining the CDR3 with reference TRBV19 and TRBJ2-1 gives the whole variable domain DGGITQSPKYLFRKEGQNVTLSCEQNLNHDAMYWYRQDPGQGLRLIYYSQIVNDFQKGDIAEGYSVSREKKESFPLTVTSAQKNPTAFYLCASNTGGWYNEQFFGPGTRLTVL.

This rearrangement joins TRBV11-2 to TRBJ2-5; maybe TRBD2 (6 bases). The end of the DNA is better explained by TRBJ2-1, so the J call may be wrong. This CDR3 comprises 14 residues. Germline V gene lookup returns CDR1 SGHAT and CDR2 FQNNGV. This CDR3 is CASSSYPTSNEQFF. CDR3 coding DNA: TGTGCCAGCAGCTCCTACCCGACTAGCAATGAGCAGTTCTTC.

This clonotype came up once. The chain recombines TRBV7-9 with TRBJ1-2; tentatively, D is TRBD1 (5 bases). CDR1 and CDR2 (germline): SEHNR, FQNEAQ (reference sequence). The CDR3 contains 16 residues. Trimming stripped 5 bases from V and 0 bases from J, with 16 bases between. The chain's CDR3 is CASSGQGRLANYGYTF. The CDR3 nucleotides are TGTGCCAGCAGCGGGCAGGGCAGGTTAGCTAACTATGGCTACACCTTC.

A remark on this clonotype: One end of the junction is discordant with germline, which a read error may explain. This rearrangement joins TRBV7-7 to TRBJ2-1; D unclear. CDR1 and CDR2 from the germline V gene are SSHAT and FNYEAQ (reference sequence). CDR3 length: 13 amino acids. CDR3 in amino acids: CASNLVGDNEQFF. The CDR3 coding sequence is TGTGCCAGCAACTTAGTAGGAGACAATGAGCAGTTCTTC.